This passage covers 5 T cell receptor beta chains from one sample sequenced in a study of cytomegalovirus exposure and HLA in healthy donors. PCR was performed using 60 Vbeta and 13 Jbeta primers. The data were produced by immunoSEQ multiplex PCR, yet TCRdb's version contains in-frame clones alone and is incomplete. The sample consists of around 130,000 clones, around 79% of them appearing once. Sequencing was carried out using PBMCs. These receptors all stem from a woman between 18 and 29 years old in good health and CMV-seronegative.

The chain recombines TRBV5-5 with TRBJ2-3, with D unclear. The V end lost 4 bases, the J end lost 2 bases, and 8 bases lay between the germline ends. The CDR3 has 13 amino acids. From germline, CDR1 is SGHKS and CDR2 YYEKEE (reference sequence). The CDR3 loop reads CASSPENTDTQYF. As DNA, the CDR3 is TGTGCCAGCAGCCCGGAGAACACAGATACGCAGTATTTT.

V gene TRBV5-6 combines with J gene TRBJ2-5, with D possibly matching TRBD2 (5 bases). The CDR3 length is 14 residues. V was trimmed by 4 bases and J by 2 bases, leaving 12 bases between them. The V gene's germline CDR1 is SGHDT and CDR2 YYEEEE. The CDR3 protein is CASSALSGQETQYF. Written as DNA, the CDR3 is TGTGCCAGCAGCGCCTTATCGGGGCAAGAGACCCAGTACTTC. Looking up the rest from reference TRBV5-6 and TRBJ2-5 gives the full variable domain: DAGVTQSPTHLIKTRGQQVTLRCSPKSGHDTVSWYQQALGQGPQFIFQYYEEEERQRGNFPDRFSGHQFPNYSSELNVNALLLGDSALYLCASSALSGQETQYFGPGTRLLVL.

V and J are TRBV5-4 and TRBJ2-1; D not resolved. In germline, CDR1 is SGHNT, CDR2 YYREEE (reference sequence). Between the trimmed V and J ends, which lost 4 bases and 3 bases, there was a span of 5 bases. CDR3 length: 12 residues. CDR3 nucleotides: TGTGCCAGCAGCCCGGGCTACAATGAGCAGTTCTTC. Translated: CASSPGYNEQFF.

A few counts support this clone. The V gene is TRBV6-1, the J gene TRBJ1-2; D possibly corresponds to TRBD1 (5 bases). V dropped 7 bases and J dropped 0 bases, with 15 bases sitting between them. The germline CDR1 and CDR2 sequences are MNHNS and SASEGT. This CDR3 is built from 15 residues. DNA for the CDR3: TGTGCCAGCATCCTCGTCAGGGCCTCTAACTATGGCTACACCTTC. This translates into CASILVRASNYGYTF.

The rearrangement joins TRBV2 to TRBJ1-5; D ambiguous. There are 11 residues in the CDR3. Germline assignment: CDR1 SNHLY and CDR2 FYNNEI. With 3 bases removed from V and 15 bases from J, the gap between germline ends came to 12 bases. CDR3: CASSDGRLMHF. The CDR3 DNA reads as TGTGCCAGCAGTGATGGCCGCCTGATGCATTTT.